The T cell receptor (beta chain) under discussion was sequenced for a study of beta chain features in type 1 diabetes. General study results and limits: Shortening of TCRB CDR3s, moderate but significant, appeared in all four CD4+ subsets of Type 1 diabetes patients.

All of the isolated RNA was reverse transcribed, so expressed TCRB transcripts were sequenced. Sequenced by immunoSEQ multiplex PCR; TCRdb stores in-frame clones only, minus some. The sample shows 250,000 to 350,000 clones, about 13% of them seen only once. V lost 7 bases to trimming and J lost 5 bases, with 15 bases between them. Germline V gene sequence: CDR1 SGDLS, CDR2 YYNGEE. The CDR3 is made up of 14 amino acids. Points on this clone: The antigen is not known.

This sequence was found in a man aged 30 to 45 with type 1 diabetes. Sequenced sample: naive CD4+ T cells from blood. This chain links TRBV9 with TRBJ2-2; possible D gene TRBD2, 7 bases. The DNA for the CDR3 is TGTGCCAGCGGGAGGGGGACATCTACCGGGGAGCTGTTTTTT. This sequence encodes CASGRGTSTGELFF.